The next 30 T cell receptor beta chains were all read from a single sample in a study of blood T cell repertoires in COVID-19. The repertoire was sequenced with immunoSEQ multiplex PCR; TCRdb's copy has only in-frame clones and lacks some. The data show 200,000 to 250,000 clones, 84% seen once. Sequenced material: PBMCs or T cells enriched from blood (not recorded which). These TCRs come from a man aged 60 to 69 who had recovered from COVID-19.

This rearrangement joins TRBV9 to TRBJ2-2; D remains ambiguous. This CDR3 contains 16 residues. In germline, CDR1 is SGDLS, CDR2 YYNGEE. Trimming pared 2 bases from V and 2 bases from J, leaving 13 bases between. The CDR3: CASSVDPGSNTGELFF. The DNA for the CDR3 is TGTGCCAGCAGCGTTGATCCCGGTAGTAACACCGGGGAGCTGTTTTTT.

The chain carries TRBV7-6 and TRBJ1-1; no reliable D call. CDR3 length: 13 residues. Deletions cut 5 bases from V and 4 bases from J, with 11 bases between. Germline CDR1 and CDR2: SGHVS and FNYEAQ. This CDR3 reads CASSREGITEAFF. The CDR3 DNA reads TGTGCCAGCAGCAGAGAGGGTATCACTGAAGCTTTCTTT.

The chain is built from TRBV5-6 and TRBJ1-1; no definite D call. CDR3 size: 14 residues. V was clipped by 4 bases and J by 2 bases, with 12 bases between them. In germline, CDR1 is SGHDT, CDR2 YYEEEE. The DNA of the CDR3 is TGTGCCAGCAGCACCCAACTCCATAACACTGAAGCTTTCTTT. As protein: CASSTQLHNTEAFF.

V is TRBV5-4 and J is TRBJ2-7; 10 nucleotides align to TRBD1. The CDR3 spans 16 residues. V lost 2 bases, J lost 2 bases, and 7 bases stayed unmatched. Germline V gives CDR1 SGHNT, CDR2 YYREEE (reference sequence). This CDR3 reads CASSLGRQGATYEQYF. The CDR3 DNA is TGTGCCAGCAGCTTAGGTCGACAGGGGGCCACCTACGAGCAGTACTTC.

The chain recombines TRBV11-2 with TRBJ1-1, with TRBD1 as a possible D gene (5 bases). Trimming removed 1 base at V and 11 bases at J, with 11 bases between. The germline V gene has CDR1 SGHAT and CDR2 FQNNGV. CDR3 length: 12 amino acids. CDR3 bases: TGTGCCAGCAGCTTAGGTACGGGGGAGGCTTTCTTT. This translates into CASSLGTGEAFF.

This chain links TRBV4-3 with TRBJ1-1; the match to TRBD1 covers 10 bases. The junction had 6 bases not matched to a gene; V was cut back by 0 bases and J by 8 bases. Germline values: CDR1 LGHNA, CDR2 YSLEER. The CDR3 totals 15 residues. The CDR3 reads CASSQDLGTGVEAFF. The CDR3 DNA is TGCGCCAGCAGCCAAGATTTAGGGACAGGGGTGGAAGCTTTCTTT.

The chain joins TRBV18 to TRBJ2-7; D may be TRBD2 (5 bases). The V gene's germline CDR1 is KGHSH and CDR2 LQKENI. Trimming took 2 bases from V and 6 from J, leaving 17 bases between them. This CDR3 has 15 residues. CDR3 in amino acids: CASSPNGVQESEQYF. The CDR3 DNA reads TGTGCCAGCTCACCAAACGGGGTGCAAGAGTCCGAGCAGTACTTC. Complete variable domain (other parts from reference TRBV18 and TRBJ2-7): NAGVMQNPRHLVRRRGQEARLRCSPMKGHSHVYWYRQLPEEGLKFMVYLQKENIIDESGMPKERFSAEFPKEGPSILRIQQVVRGDSAAYFCASSPNGVQESEQYFGPGTRLTVT.

The chain employs TRBV2 and TRBJ1-5, with D possibly being TRBD1 (6 bases). This CDR3 spans 13 amino acids. Germline assignment: CDR1 SNHLY and CDR2 FYNNEI. The CDR3 loop reads CASRGRGNQPQHF. CDR3 bases: TGTGCTTCGAGGGGGAGGGGCAATCAGCCCCAGCATTTT.

The chain links TRBV20-1 to TRBJ1-2; D possibly corresponds to TRBD1 (6 bases). Germline V gene sequence: CDR1 DFQATT, CDR2 SNEGSKA (reference sequence). This CDR3 spans 14 amino acids. Between the trimmed V and J ends, which lost 3 bases and 6 bases, there was a span of 17 bases. The CDR3 DNA sequence: TGCAGTGCTAGTAGCAGGGGTCGTCGTGATGGCTACACCTTC. It yields the protein CSASSRGRRDGYTF.

The J gene is TRBJ2-5, the V gene TRBV5-1; TRBD2 matches 7 bases. The ends lost 3 bases at V and 2 bases at J; junction bases unmatched: 7. The germline V gene encodes CDR1 SGHRS and CDR2 YFSETQ. The CDR3 covers 15 residues. CDR3 DNA: TGCGCCAGCAGCTCCGGCTGGGGGGGACAAGAGACCCAGTACTTC. Translation: CASSSGWGGQETQYF.

The chain has TRBV7-2 and TRBJ1-2, with TRBD1 identical over 7 bases. This CDR3 has 15 amino acids. J gave up 4 bases and V 3 bases, and 8 bases lay outside the gene matches. Germline CDR1 is SGHTA and CDR2 is FQGNSA. The CDR3 DNA reads as TGTGCCAGCAGCTTCGGCCCGGGACAGCTCTATGGCTACACCTTC. Encoded protein: CASSFGPGQLYGYTF.

This clone was seen a handful of times. The chain is built from TRBV30 and TRBJ2-2, with a tentative D call TRBD2 (6 bases). V dropped 1 base and J dropped 7 bases, with 10 bases sitting between them. Germline assignment: CDR1 GTSNPN and CDR2 SVGIG (reference sequence). The CDR3 sequence is 13 residues long. As DNA, the CDR3 is TGTGCCTGGAGTGGCCACGGGGGCGGGGAGCTGTTTTTT. Translating it yields CAWSGHGGGELFF.

The chain combines TRBV7-2 with TRBJ2-5; 9 positions agree with TRBD2. The CDR3 sequence is 15 residues long. The V gene end was trimmed by 0 bases and the J gene end by 2 bases; junction bases not matched to a gene: 1. Germline V gene sequence: CDR1 SGHTA, CDR2 FQGNSA. CDR3 protein: CASSLARGGQETQYF. The CDR3 nucleotides are TGTGCCAGCAGCTTAGCGCGGGGGGGACAAGAGACCCAGTACTTC.

This chain uses TRBV24-1 with TRBJ1-2, with a weak D call TRBD1 (6 bases). The CDR3 is made up of 14 amino acids. Germline lookup yields CDR1 KGHDR and CDR2 SFDVKD. V was clipped by 4 bases and J by 3 bases, with 11 bases between them. DNA for the CDR3: TGTGCCACCAGTGAACAGGGCCGGGACTATGGCTACACCTTC. Translation gives CATSEQGRDYGYTF.

The table lists this clone with a count of one. The CDR3, as DNA: TGTGCCAGCAGCGGACTAGCGGGGAGCACAGATACGCAGTATTTT. Its translation: CASSGLAGSTDTQYF. The V and J genes are TRBV9 and TRBJ2-3, with 11 bases fitting TRBD2. Germline loops: CDR1 SGDLS, CDR2 YYNGEE. This CDR3 region has 15 residues. With 3 bases clipped from V and 0 bases from J, the junction kept 0 bases outside the gene matches.

The rearrangement uses TRBV7-8 and TRBJ1-2; 8 bases map to TRBD1. The CDR3 runs to 13 residues. V lost 3 bases, J lost 6 bases, and 3 bases stayed unmatched. Looked up from germline, CDR1 is SGHVS and CDR2 is FQNEAQ. CDR3 bases: TGTGCCAGCAGCTTCCGGACAGGGAATGGCTACACCTTC. Its protein product is CASSFRTGNGYTF.

The chain recombines TRBV4-2 with TRBJ2-7; D is possibly TRBD1 (5 bases). Germline CDR1 is LGHNA and CDR2 is YNFKEQ. With 0 bases removed from V and 2 bases from J, the gap between germline ends came to 11 bases. This CDR3 is built from 15 residues. The CDR3 is CASSQERDRTYEQYF. The CDR3 region has the DNA TGTGCCAGCAGCCAAGAGCGAGACAGAACCTACGAGCAGTACTTC.

The DNA of the CDR3 is TGTGCCAGCAGCCCGACAGGGCCGAACACTGAAGCTTTCTTT. It is translated as CASSPTGPNTEAFF. This chain links TRBV27 with TRBJ1-1; 7 nucleotides match TRBD1. CDR3 length equals 14 residues. Germline-derived CDR1 and CDR2 are MNHEY and SMNVEV (reference sequence). J lost 1 base, V lost 6 bases, and 5 bases had no gene match.

This chain uses TRBV2 with TRBJ1-3; 11 positions agree with TRBD1. The CDR3 is 15 amino acids. J gave up 4 bases and V 6 bases, and 5 bases lay outside the gene matches. The germline CDR1 and CDR2 sequences are SNHLY and FYNNEI. CDR3 residues: CASSPDRGRGNTIYF. Written as DNA, the CDR3 is TGTGCCAGCAGCCCGGACAGGGGGCGGGGAAACACCATATATTTT.

The chain joins TRBV6-5 to TRBJ1-2, with 7 bases identical to TRBD1. The germline V gene has CDR1 MNHEY and CDR2 SVGAGI. The CDR3 runs 14 residues. Trimming took 5 bases from V and 5 from J; bases not matched to a gene: 8. DNA of the CDR3: TGTGCCAGCAGTCCTGACAGGGACGGATATGGCTACACCTTC. It encodes CASSPDRDGYGYTF.

The chain is built from TRBV10-3 and TRBJ1-2; D not resolved. V lost 10 bases and J 4 bases, leaving 10 bases between the germline ends. The CDR3 runs 11 residues. The germline gives CDR1 ENHRY, CDR2 SYGVKD. The CDR3 bases are TGTGCCACCCGAGGTCTCTATGGCTACACCTTC. This gives the protein CATRGLYGYTF.

This clone appeared once. V and J are TRBV5-1 and TRBJ2-7, with D possibly TRBD1 on 6 matching bases. The V end was cut by 0 bases, the J end by 3 bases, with 22 bases between. Germline loops: CDR1 SGHRS, CDR2 YFSETQ. The CDR3 has 18 residues. The CDR3 sequence is CASSLAPQGQGIGYEQYF. Here the CDR3 DNA reads TGCGCCAGCAGCTTGGCCCCTCAAGGGCAGGGGATAGGCTACGAGCAGTACTTC.

The genes are TRBV15 and TRBJ1-6; 8 bases fit TRBD1. The trim removed 0 bases at V and 7 bases at J, leaving 5 bases unmatched. The CDR3 is made up of 16 amino acids. Germline V gene data show CDR1 as LNHNV and CDR2 as YYDKDF (reference sequence). The CDR3 region is CATSRDRTGQNSPLHF. Here the CDR3 DNA reads TGTGCCACCAGCAGAGATCGGACAGGGCAGAATTCACCCCTCCACTTT.

CDR3 protein: CASSLKTGLGQPQHF. In DNA, the CDR3 is TGTGCCAGCTCACTCAAGACAGGGCTTGGCCAGCCCCAGCATTTT. The V call is TRBV18, the J call TRBJ1-5; 7 bases fit TRBD1. The CDR3 is made up of 15 amino acids. V lost 4 bases, J lost 7 bases, and 10 bases stayed unmatched. Germline CDR1 is KGHSH and CDR2 is LQKENI.

The V call is TRBV7-9, the J call TRBJ2-7, with a tentative D call TRBD1 (6 bases). Trimming removed 3 bases at V and 4 bases at J, with 16 bases between. Germline CDR1 reads SEHNR; CDR2 reads FQNEAQ (reference sequence). The CDR3 runs to 15 residues. The DNA of the CDR3 is TGTGCCAGCAGCTTGGAAGTTTTGGGGGCATACGAGCAGTACTTC. The encoded protein is CASSLEVLGAYEQYF.

The genes are TRBV3-1 (or the pseudogene TRBV3-2) and TRBJ1-4; 8 positions agree with TRBD1. V lost 4 bases, J lost 8 bases, and 6 bases stayed unmatched. The CDR3 length is 14 residues. CDR1 and CDR2 (germline): LGHDT, YNNKEL (reference sequence). CDR3 region: CASSPRTGREKLFF. For the CDR3, the DNA is TGTGCCAGCAGCCCCAGGACAGGGCGGGAAAAACTGTTTTTT.

The chain combines TRBV6-5 with TRBJ1-1, with D perhaps matching TRBD1 (5 bases). CDR3 length: 16 amino acids. Germline CDR1 MNHEY, CDR2 SVGAGI. V lost 2 bases and J lost 1, with 14 bases in between. The CDR3 here is CASSYRAGQRNTEAFF. CDR3 in DNA: TGTGCCAGCAGTTACCGGGCAGGGCAACGGAACACTGAAGCTTTCTTT.

The chain combines TRBV27 with TRBJ2-5; 7 bases are a match to TRBD1. Trimming took 5 bases from V and 2 from J; bases not matched to a gene: 8. The CDR3 extends over 15 amino acids. Germline V gene data show CDR1 as MNHEY and CDR2 as SMNVEV (reference sequence). CDR3 sequence (DNA): TGTGCCAGCAGTCGCCTCCGGGACAGTCAAGAGACCCAGTACTTC. As protein: CASSRLRDSQETQYF.

CDR3 DNA: TGTGCCTGGAGTACCGGGTCTAGCGGGGGGGTTAGGTCGCAGTATTTT. This codes for CAWSTGSSGGVRSQYF. The genes are TRBV30 and TRBJ2-3; 12 bases line up with TRBD2. After removal of 2 bases from V and 10 bases from J, the junction contained 13 bases not matched to a gene. Germline V lookup: CDR1 GTSNPN, CDR2 SVGIG (reference sequence). The CDR3 spans 16 residues.

V is TRBV5-1 and J is TRBJ2-7; 7 bases match TRBD1. The V gene end was trimmed by 3 bases and the J gene end by 4 bases; junction bases not matched to a gene: 4. This CDR3 spans 13 amino acids. CDR1 is SGHRS, CDR2 YFSETQ, per germline. CDR3 protein: CASSYRDRYEQYF. The CDR3 DNA reads TGCGCCAGCAGCTACCGGGACAGATACGAGCAGTACTTC.